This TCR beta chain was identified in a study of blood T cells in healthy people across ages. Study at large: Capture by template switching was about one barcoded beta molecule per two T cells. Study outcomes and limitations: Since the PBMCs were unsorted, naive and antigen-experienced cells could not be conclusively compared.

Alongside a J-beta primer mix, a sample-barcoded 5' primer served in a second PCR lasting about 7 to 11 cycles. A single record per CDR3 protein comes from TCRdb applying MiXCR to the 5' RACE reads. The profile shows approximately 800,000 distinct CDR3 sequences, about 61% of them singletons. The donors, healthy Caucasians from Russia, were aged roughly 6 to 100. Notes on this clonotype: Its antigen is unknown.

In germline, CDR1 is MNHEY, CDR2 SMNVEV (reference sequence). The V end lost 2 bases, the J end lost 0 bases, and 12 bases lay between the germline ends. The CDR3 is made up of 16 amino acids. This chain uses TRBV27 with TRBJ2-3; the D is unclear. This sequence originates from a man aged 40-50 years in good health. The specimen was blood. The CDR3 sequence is CASSLIRARSTDTQYF. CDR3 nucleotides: TGTGCCAGCAGTTTAATCCGGGCCAGAAGCACAGATACGCAGTATTTT.